This entry describes one T cell receptor beta chain. Its antigen is still unknown. The CDR3 covers 16 residues. V lost 5 bases and J 5 bases, leaving 19 bases between the germline ends. CDR1 is LNHDA, CDR2 SQIVND, per germline (reference sequence). This specimen belongs to a study of T cells after yellow fever vaccination. Study-level information: Each low-cell-number fraction was prepared by means of SMART-Seq v4 Ultra Low Input.

TCRdb passed the 5' RACE reads through MiXCR, listing each CDR3 protein once. This repertoire shows just under 600,000 distinct CDR3 sequences, less than 15% found once; its top ten account for 11% to 15%. General study findings and limits: Within FACS-sorted repertoires, abundant clonotypes contaminating from the bulk population could be present. The secondary response showed a weaker magnitude and a faster peak, day 5 versus 15. Among primary-vaccination clones, most reappeared after the booster, at approximately 96% for CD4 and roughly 88% for CD8.

The sequencing here drew on PBMCs, taken on the day of the yellow fever booster vaccination. The chain recombines TRBV19 with TRBJ1-5; tentative D call: TRBD1 (6 bases). The receptor comes from a man aged 25-45 years who received the YFV17D yellow fever vaccine. The CDR3 nucleotides read TGTGCCAGTAGTCCCCTCCCGAGGGGGGGAGATCAGCCCCAGCATTTT. Translation gives CASSPLPRGGDQPQHF. The full variable domain, its missing parts supplied by reference TRBV19 and TRBJ1-5, is DGGITQSPKYLFRKEGQNVTLSCEQNLNHDAMYWYRQDPGQGLRLIYYSQIVNDFQKGDIAEGYSVSREKKESFPLTVTSAQKNPTAFYLCASSPLPRGGDQPQHFGDGTRLSIL.